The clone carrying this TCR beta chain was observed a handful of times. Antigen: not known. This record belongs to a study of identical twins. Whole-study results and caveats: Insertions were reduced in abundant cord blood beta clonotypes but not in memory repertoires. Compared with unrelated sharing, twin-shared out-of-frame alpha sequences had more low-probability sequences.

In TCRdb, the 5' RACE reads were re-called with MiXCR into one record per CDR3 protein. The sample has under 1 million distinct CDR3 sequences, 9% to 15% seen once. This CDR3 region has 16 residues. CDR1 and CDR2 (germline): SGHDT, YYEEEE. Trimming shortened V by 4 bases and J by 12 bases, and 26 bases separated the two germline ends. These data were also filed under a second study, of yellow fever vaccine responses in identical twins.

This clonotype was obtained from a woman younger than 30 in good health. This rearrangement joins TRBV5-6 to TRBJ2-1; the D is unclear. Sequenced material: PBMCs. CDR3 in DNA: TGTGCCAGCAGCCAACTTGACTCCTGGATGTATGAATGGCAGTTCTTC. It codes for CASSQLDSWMYEWQFF. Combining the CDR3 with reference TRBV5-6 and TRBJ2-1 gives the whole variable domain DAGVTQSPTHLIKTRGQQVTLRCSPKSGHDTVSWYQQALGQGPQFIFQYYEEEERQRGNFPDRFSGHQFPNYSSELNVNALLLGDSALYLCASSQLDSWMYEWQFFGPGTRLTVL.